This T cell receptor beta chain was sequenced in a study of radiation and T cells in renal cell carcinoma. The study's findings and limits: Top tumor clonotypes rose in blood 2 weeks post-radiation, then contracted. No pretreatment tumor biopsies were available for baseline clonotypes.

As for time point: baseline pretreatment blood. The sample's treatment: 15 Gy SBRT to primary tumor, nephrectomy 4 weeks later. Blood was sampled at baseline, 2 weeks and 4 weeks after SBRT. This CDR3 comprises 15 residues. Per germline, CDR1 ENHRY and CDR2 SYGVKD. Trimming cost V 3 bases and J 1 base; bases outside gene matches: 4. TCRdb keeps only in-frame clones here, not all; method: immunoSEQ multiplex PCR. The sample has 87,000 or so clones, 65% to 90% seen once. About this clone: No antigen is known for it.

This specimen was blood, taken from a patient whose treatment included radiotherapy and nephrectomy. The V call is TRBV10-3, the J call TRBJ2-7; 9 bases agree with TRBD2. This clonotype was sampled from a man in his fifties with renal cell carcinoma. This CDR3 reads CAISDRGGASYEQYF. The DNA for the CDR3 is TGTGCCATCAGTGATCGCGGGGGGGCATCCTACGAGCAGTACTTC.